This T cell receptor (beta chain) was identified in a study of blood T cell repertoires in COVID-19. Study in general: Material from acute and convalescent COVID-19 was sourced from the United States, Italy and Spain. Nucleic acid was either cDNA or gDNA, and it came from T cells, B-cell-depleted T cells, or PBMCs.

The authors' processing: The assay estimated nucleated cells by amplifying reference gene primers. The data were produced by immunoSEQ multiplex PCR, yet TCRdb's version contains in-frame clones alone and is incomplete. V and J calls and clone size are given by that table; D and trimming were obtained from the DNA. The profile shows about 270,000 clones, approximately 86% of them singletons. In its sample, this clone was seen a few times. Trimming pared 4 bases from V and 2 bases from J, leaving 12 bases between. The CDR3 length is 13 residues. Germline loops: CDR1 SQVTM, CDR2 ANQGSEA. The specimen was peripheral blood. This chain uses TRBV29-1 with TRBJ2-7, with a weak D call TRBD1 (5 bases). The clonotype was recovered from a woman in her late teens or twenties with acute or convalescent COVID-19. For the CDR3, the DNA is TGCAGCGTTGGGCAGGGCATCCCCTACGAGCAGTACTTC. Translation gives CSVGQGIPYEQYF.